This entry lists 2 T cell receptor beta chains sequenced from one sample in a study of OX40 agonist ivuxolimab in advanced cancers. Clones were sequenced by immunoSEQ multiplex PCR, and TCRdb holds only the in-frame ones, with some missing. The data hold more than 95,000 clones, with 90% to 95% observed a single time. The source was CD4+ or CD8+ T cells sorted from blood, collected in a trial of the OX40 agonist ivuxolimab. These receptors came from an adult with an advanced solid tumor such as melanoma, head and neck, liver or kidney cancer.

J is TRBJ2-1 and V is TRBV9; TRBD1 matches at 7 bases. Unmatched junction bases numbered 7, after V lost 5 bases and J lost 2 bases. The CDR3 is 15 residues long. CDR1 SGDLS and CDR2 YYNGEE come from the germline V gene. CDR3 protein: CASSPDRVPYNEQFF. The DNA for the CDR3 is TGTGCCAGCAGTCCCGACAGGGTCCCCTACAATGAGCAGTTCTTC. The whole variable domain, remainder taken from reference TRBV9 and TRBJ2-1, is DSGVTQTPKHLITATGQRVTLRCSPRSGDLSVYWYQQSLDQGLQFLIQYYNGEERAKGNILERFSAQQFPDLHSELNLSSLELGDSALYFCASSPDRVPYNEQFFGPGTRLTVL.

The gene calls are TRBV9 and TRBJ2-7, with unresolved D. The CDR3 is 14 amino acids. V gave up 0 bases and J gave up 3 bases, with 10 bases separating them. Germline CDR1 is SGDLS and CDR2 is YYNGEE. This CDR3 is CASSVGSNSYEQYF. CDR3 bases: TGTGCCAGCAGCGTAGGGAGTAACAGCTACGAGCAGTACTTC.